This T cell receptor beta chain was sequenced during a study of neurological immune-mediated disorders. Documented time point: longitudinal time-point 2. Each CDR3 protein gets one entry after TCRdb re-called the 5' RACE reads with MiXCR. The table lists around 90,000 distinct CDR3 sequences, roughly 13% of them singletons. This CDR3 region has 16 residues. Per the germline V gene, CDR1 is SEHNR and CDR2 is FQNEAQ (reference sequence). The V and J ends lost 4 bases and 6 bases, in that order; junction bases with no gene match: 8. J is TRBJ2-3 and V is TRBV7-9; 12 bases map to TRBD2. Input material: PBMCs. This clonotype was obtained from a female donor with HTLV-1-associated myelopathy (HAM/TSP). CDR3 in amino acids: CASSYTSGGPSDTQYF. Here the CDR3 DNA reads TGTGCCAGCAGCTACACTAGCGGGGGGCCAAGCGATACGCAGTATTTT.